This TCR beta chain appears in the sequencing data of a study of blood T cell repertoires in COVID-19. On the study more broadly: From T cells, B-cell-depleted T cells, or PBMCs came the material, which was cDNA or gDNA.

Authors' methods: Amplification from reference gene primers served as the basis for estimated nucleated cell counts. Method: immunoSEQ multiplex PCR; TCRdb's copy keeps in-frame clones and lacks some. That table is the source of V, J and clone size, and D and trimming were worked out from the DNA. In the table there are under 300,000 clones, roughly 90% of which are singletons. The clonotype comes from a woman aged 25 to 39 with active or convalescent COVID-19. The sample was peripheral blood.

The CDR3 nucleotides read TGTGCCAGCAGCCCCCCAGGGGGGCCAGATACGCAGTATTTT. Its translation is CASSPPGGPDTQYF. The chain is built from TRBV28 and TRBJ2-3; tentatively, D is TRBD1 (7 bases). Germline CDR1 MDHEN, CDR2 SYDVKM. Trimming pared 6 bases from V and 4 bases from J, leaving 14 bases between. There are 14 residues in the CDR3.